Listed here are 2 T cell receptor beta chains from one sample, sequenced in a study of identical twins. TCRdb reprocessed the 5' RACE reads via MiXCR and lists one record per CDR3 protein. The table has 420,000 or so distinct CDR3 sequences, roughly 18% seen once. The specimen was naive T cells sorted from blood. All receptors come from a man aged 50 to 59 in good health.

The CDR3 reads CSALHRGRSDQPQHF. Written as DNA, the CDR3 is TGCAGTGCGCTCCACAGGGGGCGTTCGGATCAGCCCCAGCATTTT. This chain connects TRBV20-1 to TRBJ1-5; 9 bases agree with TRBD1. Germline CDR1 is DFQATT and CDR2 is SNEGSKA (reference sequence). The CDR3 consists of 15 residues. The trim removed 6 bases at V and 5 bases at J, leaving 11 bases unmatched.

This sequence joins TRBV4-1 and TRBJ2-5; no firm D call. The germline V gene has CDR1 MGHRA and CDR2 YSYEKL. V lost 3 bases, J lost 1 base, and 6 bases lay in between. This CDR3 spans 13 amino acids. For the CDR3, the DNA is TGCGCCAGCAGCCATGTGGTCCAAGAGACCCAGTACTTC. Its translation: CASSHVVQETQYF.